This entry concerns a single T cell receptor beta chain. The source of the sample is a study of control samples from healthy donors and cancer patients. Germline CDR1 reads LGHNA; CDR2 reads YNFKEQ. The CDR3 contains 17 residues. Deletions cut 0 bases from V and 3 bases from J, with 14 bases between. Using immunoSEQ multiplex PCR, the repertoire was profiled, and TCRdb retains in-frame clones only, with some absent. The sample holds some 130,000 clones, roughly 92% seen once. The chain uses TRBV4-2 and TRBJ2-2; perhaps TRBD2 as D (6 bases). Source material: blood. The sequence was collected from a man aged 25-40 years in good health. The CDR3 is CASSQDSLAQHTGELFF. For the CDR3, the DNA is TGTGCCAGCAGCCAAGATTCGCTAGCGCAGCACACCGGGGAGCTGTTTTTT.